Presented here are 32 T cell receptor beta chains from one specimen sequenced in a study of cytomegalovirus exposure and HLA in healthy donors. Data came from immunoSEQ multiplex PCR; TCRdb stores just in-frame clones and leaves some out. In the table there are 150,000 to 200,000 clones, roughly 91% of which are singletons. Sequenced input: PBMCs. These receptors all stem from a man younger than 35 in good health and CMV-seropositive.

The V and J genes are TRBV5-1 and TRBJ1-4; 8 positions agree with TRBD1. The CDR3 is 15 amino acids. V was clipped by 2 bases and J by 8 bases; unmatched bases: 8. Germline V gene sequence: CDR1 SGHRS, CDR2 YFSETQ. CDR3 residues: CASSLADREGEKLFF. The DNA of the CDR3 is TGCGCCAGCAGCTTAGCGGACAGGGAGGGGGAAAAACTGTTTTTT.

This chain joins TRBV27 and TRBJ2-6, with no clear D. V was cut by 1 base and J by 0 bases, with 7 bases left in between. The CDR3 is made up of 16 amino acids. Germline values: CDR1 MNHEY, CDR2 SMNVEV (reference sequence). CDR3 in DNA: TGTGCCAGCAGTTTATTCACGGGCTCTGGGGCCAACGTCCTGACTTTC. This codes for CASSLFTGSGANVLTF.

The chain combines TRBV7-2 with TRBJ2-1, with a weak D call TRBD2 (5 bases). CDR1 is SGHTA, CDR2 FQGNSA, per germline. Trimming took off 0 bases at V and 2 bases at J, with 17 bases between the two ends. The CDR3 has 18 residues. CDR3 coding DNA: TGTGCCAGCAGCTTAGCGATCGAGGGTTCCACTACCTACAATGAGCAGTTCTTC. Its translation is CASSLAIEGSTTYNEQFF.

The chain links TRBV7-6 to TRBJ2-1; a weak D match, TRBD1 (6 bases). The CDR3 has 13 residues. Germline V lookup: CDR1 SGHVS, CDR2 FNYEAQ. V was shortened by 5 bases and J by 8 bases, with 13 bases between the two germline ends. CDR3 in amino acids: CASSKTGLHEQFF. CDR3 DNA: TGTGCCAGCAGCAAAACAGGGTTACATGAGCAGTTCTTC.

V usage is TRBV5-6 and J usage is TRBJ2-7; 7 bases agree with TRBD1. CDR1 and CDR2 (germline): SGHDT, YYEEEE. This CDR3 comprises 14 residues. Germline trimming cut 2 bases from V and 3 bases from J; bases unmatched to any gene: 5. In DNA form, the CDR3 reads TGTGCCAGCAGCTTCCGGACAGGACACTACGAGCAGTACTTC. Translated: CASSFRTGHYEQYF.

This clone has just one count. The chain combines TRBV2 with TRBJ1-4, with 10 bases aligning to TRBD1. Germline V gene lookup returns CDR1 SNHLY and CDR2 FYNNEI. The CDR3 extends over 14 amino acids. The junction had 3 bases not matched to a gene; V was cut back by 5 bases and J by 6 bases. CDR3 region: CASSSDRGDEKLFF. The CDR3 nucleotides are TGTGCCAGCAGTTCGGACAGGGGGGATGAAAAACTGTTTTTT.

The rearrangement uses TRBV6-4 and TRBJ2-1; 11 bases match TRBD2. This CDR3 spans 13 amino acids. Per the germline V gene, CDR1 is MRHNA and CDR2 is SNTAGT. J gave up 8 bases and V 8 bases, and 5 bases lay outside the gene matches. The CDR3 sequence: CASFRLAGYEQFF. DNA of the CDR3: TGTGCCAGCTTTCGACTAGCGGGATATGAGCAGTTCTTC.

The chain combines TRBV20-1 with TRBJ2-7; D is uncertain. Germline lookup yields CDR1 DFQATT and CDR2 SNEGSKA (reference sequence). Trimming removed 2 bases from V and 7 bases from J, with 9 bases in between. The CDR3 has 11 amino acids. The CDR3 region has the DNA TGCAGTGCTAGACCCTATTATGAGCAGTACTTC. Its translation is CSARPYYEQYF.

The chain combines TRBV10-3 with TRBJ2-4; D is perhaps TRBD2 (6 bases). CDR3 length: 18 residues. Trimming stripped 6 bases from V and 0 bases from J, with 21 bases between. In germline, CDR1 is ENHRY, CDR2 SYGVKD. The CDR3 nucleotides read TGTGCCATCAGCGATAGGATCCGGTTGGGGGGAGCCAAAAACATTCAGTACTTC. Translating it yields CAISDRIRLGGAKNIQYF.

This CDR3 is CASSLLSFTSGSVEQFF. The CDR3 coding sequence is TGTGCCAGCAGCTTGCTTAGCTTCACTAGCGGGAGTGTTGAGCAGTTCTTC. This chain connects TRBV5-5 to TRBJ2-1; 11 bases line up with TRBD2. CDR1 SGHKS and CDR2 YYEKEE come from the germline V gene (reference sequence). The length of the CDR3 is 17 residues. The ends lost 1 base at V and 9 bases at J; junction bases unmatched: 12.

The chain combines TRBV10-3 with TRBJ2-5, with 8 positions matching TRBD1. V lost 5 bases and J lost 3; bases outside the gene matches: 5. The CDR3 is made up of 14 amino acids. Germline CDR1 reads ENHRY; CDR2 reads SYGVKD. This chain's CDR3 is CAISSGQGEETQYF. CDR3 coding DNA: TGTGCCATCAGTTCTGGACAGGGAGAAGAGACCCAGTACTTC.

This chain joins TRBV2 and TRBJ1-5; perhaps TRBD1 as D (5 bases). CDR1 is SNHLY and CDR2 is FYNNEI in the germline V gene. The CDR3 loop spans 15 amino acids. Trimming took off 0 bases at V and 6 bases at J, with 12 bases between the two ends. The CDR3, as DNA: TGTGCCAGCAGTGAAGCGCTAGGGGATGCTCAGCCCCAGCATTTT. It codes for CASSEALGDAQPQHF.

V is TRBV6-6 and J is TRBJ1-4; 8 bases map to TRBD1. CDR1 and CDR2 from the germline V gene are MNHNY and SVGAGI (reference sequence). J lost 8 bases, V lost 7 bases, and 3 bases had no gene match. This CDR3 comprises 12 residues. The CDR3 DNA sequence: TGTGCCAGCACAGGACAGGGCGAAAAACTGTTTTTT. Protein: CASTGQGEKLFF.

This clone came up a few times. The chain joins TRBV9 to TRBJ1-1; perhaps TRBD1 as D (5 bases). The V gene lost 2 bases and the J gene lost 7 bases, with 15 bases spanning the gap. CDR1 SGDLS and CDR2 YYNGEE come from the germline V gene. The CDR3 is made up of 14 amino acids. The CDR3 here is CASSVGGDLDEAFF. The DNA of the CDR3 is TGTGCCAGCAGCGTCGGGGGGGACCTCGATGAAGCTTTCTTT.

CDR3 in amino acids: CASSLVVVRDGGELFF. CDR3 nucleotide sequence: TGTGCCAGCAGCCTTGTCGTGGTGCGGGATGGCGGGGAGCTGTTTTTT. The J gene is TRBJ2-2, the V gene TRBV7-2, with D tentatively TRBD2 (6 bases). CDR3 length: 16 amino acids. The V end lost 5 bases, the J end lost 7 bases, and 20 bases lay between the germline ends. Germline V gene data show CDR1 as SGHTA and CDR2 as FQGNSA.

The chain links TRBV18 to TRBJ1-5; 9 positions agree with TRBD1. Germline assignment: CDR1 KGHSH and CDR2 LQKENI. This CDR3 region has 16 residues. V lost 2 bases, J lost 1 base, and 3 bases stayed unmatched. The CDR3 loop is CASSPYGQGSNQPQHF. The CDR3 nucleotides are TGTGCCAGCTCACCATATGGACAGGGGAGCAATCAGCCCCAGCATTTT.

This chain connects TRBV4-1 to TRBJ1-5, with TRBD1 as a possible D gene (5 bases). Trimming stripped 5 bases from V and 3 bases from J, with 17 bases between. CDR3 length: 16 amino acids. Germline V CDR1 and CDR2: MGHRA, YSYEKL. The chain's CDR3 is CASSMDNQIPNQPQHF. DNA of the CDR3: TGCGCCAGCAGCATGGACAACCAGATTCCCAATCAGCCCCAGCATTTT.

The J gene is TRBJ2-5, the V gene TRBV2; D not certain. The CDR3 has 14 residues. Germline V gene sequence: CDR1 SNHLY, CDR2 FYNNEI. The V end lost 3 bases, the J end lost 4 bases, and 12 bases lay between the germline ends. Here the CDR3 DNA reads TGTGCCAGCAGTGAGGGCAGGTTAGGAGAGACCCAGTACTTC. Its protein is CASSEGRLGETQYF. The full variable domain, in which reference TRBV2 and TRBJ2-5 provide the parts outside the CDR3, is EPEVTQTPSHQVTQMGQEVILRCVPISNHLYFYWYRQILGQKVEFLVSFYNNEISEKSEIFDDQFSVERPDGSNFTLKIRSTKLEDSAMYFCASSEGRLGETQYFGPGTRLLVL.

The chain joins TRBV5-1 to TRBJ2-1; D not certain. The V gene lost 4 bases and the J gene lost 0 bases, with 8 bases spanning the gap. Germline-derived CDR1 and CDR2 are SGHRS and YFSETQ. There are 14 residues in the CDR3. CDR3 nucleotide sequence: TGCGCCAGCAGCCCGACTCGCTCCTACAATGAGCAGTTCTTC. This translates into CASSPTRSYNEQFF.

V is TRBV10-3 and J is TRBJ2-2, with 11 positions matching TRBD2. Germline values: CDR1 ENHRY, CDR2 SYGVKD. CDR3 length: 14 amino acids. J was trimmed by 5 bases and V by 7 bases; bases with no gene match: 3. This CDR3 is CAIMRLAGTGELFF. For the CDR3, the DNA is TGTGCCATCATGAGACTAGCGGGAACCGGGGAGCTGTTTTTT.

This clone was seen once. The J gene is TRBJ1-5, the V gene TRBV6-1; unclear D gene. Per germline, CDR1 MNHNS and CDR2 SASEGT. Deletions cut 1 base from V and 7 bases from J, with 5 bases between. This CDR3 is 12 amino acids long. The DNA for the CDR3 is TGTGCCAGCAGTGAAGGTCGGCAGCCCCAGCATTTT. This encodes CASSEGRQPQHF.

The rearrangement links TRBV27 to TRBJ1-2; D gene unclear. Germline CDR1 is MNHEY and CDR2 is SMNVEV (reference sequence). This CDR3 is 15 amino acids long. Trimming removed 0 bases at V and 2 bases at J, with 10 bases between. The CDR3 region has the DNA TGTGCCAGCAGTTTATCGCTCCCGGGGAACTATGGCTACACCTTC. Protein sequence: CASSLSLPGNYGYTF.

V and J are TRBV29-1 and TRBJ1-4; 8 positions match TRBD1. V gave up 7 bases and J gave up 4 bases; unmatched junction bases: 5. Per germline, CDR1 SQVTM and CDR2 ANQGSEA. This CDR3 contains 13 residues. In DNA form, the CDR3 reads TGCAGCGCCGCAGGGGGCAATAATGAAAAACTGTTTTTT. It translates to CSAAGGNNEKLFF.

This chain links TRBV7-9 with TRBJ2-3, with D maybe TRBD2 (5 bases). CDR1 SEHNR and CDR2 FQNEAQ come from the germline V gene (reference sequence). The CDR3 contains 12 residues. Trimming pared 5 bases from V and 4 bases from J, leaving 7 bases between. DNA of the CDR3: TGTGCCAGCAGCCTACTAGCAGATACGCAGTATTTT. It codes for CASSLLADTQYF.

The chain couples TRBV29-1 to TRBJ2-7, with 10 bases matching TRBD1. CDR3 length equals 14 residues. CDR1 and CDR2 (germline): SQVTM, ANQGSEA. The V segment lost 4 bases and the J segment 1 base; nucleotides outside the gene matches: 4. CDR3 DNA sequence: TGCAGCGTTGTCAGACAGGGGGCTTCCTACGAGCAGTACTTC. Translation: CSVVRQGASYEQYF.

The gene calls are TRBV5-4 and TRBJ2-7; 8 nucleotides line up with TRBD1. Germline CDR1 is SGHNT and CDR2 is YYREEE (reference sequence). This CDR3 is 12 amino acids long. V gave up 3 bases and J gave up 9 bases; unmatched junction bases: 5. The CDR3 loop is CASSWRTGRQYF. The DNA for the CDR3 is TGTGCCAGCAGCTGGAGGACAGGGCGGCAGTACTTC. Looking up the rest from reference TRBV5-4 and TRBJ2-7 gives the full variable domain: ETGVTQSPTHLIKTRGQQVTLRCSSQSGHNTVSWYQQALGQGPQFIFQYYREEENGRGNFPPRFSGLQFPNYSSELNVNALELDDSALYLCASSWRTGRQYFGPGTRLTVT.

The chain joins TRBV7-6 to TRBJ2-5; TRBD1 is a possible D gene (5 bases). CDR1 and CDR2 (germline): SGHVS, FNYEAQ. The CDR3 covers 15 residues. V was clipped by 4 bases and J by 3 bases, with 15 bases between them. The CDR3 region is CASSWLDSPKETQYF. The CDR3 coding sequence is TGTGCCAGCAGCTGGTTAGACAGTCCAAAAGAGACCCAGTACTTC. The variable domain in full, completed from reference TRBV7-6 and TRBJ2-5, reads GAGVSQSPRYKVTKRGQDVALRCDPISGHVSLYWYRQALGQGPEFLTYFNYEAQQDKSGLPNDRFSAERPEGSISTLTIQRTEQRDSAMYRCASSWLDSPKETQYFGPGTRLLVL.

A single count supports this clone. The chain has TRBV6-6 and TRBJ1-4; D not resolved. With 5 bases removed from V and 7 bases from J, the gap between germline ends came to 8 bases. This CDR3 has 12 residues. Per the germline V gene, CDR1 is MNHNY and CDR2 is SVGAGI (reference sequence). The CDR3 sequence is CASSLEGEKLFF. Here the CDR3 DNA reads TGTGCCAGCAGTCTGGAGGGTGAAAAACTGTTTTTT.

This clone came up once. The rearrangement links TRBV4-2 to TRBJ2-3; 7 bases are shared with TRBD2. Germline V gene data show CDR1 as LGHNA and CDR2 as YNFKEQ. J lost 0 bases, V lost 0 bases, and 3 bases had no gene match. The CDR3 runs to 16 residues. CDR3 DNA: TGTGCCAGCAGCCAAGATGCTAGCGGAAGCACAGATACGCAGTATTTT. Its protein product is CASSQDASGSTDTQYF.

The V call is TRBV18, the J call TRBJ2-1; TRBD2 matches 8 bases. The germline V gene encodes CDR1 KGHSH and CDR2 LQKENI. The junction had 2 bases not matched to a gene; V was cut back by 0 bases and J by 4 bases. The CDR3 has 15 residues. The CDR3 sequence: CASSPPASGYNEQFF. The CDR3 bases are TGTGCCAGCTCACCACCCGCTAGCGGGTACAATGAGCAGTTCTTC. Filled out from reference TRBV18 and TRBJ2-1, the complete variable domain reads NAGVMQNPRHLVRRRGQEARLRCSPMKGHSHVYWYRQLPEEGLKFMVYLQKENIIDESGMPKERFSAEFPKEGPSILRIQQVVRGDSAAYFCASSPPASGYNEQFFGPGTRLTVL.

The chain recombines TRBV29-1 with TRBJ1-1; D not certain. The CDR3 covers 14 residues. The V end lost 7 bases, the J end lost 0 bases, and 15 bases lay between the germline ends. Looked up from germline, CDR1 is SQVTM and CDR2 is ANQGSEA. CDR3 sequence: CSAHVNIMNTEAFF. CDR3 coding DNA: TGCAGCGCGCACGTAAACATCATGAACACTGAAGCTTTCTTT.

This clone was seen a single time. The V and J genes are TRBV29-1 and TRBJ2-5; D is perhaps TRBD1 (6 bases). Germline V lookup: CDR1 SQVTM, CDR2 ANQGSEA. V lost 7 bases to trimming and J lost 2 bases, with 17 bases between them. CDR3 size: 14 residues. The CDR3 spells CSAINRELQETQYF. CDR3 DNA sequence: TGCAGCGCTATAAACAGGGAGCTTCAAGAGACCCAGTACTTC. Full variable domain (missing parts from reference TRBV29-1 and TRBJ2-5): SAVISQKPSRDICQRGTSLTIQCQVDSQVTMMFWYRQQPGQSLTLIATANQGSEATYESGFVIDKFPISRPNLTFSTLTVSNMSPEDSSIYLCSAINRELQETQYFGPGTRLLVL.